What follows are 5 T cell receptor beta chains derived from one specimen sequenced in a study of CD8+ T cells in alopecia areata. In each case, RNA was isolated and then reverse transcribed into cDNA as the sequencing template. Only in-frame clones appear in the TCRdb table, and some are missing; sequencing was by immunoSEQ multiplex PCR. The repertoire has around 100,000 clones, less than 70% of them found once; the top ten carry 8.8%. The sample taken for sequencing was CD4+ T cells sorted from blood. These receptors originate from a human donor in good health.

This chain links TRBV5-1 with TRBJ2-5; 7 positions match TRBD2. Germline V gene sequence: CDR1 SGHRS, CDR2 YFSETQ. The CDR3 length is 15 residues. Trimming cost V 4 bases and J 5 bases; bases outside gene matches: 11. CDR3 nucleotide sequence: TGCGCCAGCAGCCCAGAACCGGGACTATCGGAGACCCAGTACTTC. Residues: CASSPEPGLSETQYF.

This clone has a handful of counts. The CDR3 nucleotides read TGTGCCAGCAGTCTCAGGGAGAGTTCACCCCTCCACTTT. It encodes CASSLRESSPLHF. This chain uses TRBV6-5 with TRBJ1-6; perhaps TRBD1 as D (5 bases). The CDR3 contains 13 residues. Germline CDR1 and CDR2: MNHEY and SVGAGI. V was clipped by 5 bases and J by 9 bases, with 11 bases between them.

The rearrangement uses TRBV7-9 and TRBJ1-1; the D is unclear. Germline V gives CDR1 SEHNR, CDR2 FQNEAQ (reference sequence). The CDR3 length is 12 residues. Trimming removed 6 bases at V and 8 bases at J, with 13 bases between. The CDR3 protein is CASSFETGEAFF. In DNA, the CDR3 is TGTGCCAGCAGTTTTGAGACTGGAGAAGCTTTCTTT.

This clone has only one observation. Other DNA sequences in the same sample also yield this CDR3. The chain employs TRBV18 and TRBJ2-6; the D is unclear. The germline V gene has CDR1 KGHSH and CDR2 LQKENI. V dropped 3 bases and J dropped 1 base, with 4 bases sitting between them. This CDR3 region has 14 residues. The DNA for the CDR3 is TGTGCCAGCTCACCCCCTTCTGGGGCCAACGTCCTGACTTTC. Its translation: CASSPPSGANVLTF.

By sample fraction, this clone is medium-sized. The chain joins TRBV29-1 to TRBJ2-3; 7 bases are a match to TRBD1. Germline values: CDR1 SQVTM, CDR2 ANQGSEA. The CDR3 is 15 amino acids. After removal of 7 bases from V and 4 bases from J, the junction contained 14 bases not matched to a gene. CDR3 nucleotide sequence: TGCAGCGCTAACCCGGGACAGCCTAGCCCAGATACGCAGTATTTT. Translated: CSANPGQPSPDTQYF.